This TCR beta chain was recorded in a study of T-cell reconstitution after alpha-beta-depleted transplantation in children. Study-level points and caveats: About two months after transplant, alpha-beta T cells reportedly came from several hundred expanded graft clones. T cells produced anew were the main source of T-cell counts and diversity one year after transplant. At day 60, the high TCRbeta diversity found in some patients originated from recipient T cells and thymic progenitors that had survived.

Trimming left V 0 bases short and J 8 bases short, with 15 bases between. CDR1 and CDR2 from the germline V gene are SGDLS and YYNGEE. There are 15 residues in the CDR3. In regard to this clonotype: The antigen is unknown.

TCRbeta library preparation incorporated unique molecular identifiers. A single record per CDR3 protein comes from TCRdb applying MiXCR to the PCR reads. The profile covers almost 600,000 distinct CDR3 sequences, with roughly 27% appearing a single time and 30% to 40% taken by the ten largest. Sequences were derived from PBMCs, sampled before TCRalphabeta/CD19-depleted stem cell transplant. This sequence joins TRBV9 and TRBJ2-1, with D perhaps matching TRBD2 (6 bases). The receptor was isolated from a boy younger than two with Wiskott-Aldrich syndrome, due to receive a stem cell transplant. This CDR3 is CASSVEGSGKHEQFF. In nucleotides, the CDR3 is TGTGCCAGCAGCGTAGAAGGTAGCGGAAAACATGAGCAGTTCTTC.